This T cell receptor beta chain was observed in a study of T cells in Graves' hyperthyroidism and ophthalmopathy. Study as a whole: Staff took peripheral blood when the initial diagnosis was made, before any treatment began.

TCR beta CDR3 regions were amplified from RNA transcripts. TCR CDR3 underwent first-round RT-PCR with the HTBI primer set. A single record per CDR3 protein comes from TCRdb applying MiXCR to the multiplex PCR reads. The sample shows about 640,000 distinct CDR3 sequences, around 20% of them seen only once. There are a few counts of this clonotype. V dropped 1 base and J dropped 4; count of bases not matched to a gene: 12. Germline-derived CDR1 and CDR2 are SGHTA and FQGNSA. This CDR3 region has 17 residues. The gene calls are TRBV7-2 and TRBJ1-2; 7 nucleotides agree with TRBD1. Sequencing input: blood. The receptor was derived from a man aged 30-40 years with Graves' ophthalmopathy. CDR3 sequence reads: CASSLGRWGQIRYGYTF. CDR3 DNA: TGTGCCAGCAGCTTAGGTCGGTGGGGACAGATCCGCTATGGCTACACCTTC.